This passage covers 18 T cell receptor beta chains from one sample sequenced in a study of T-cell memory formation after mild COVID-19. TCRdb redid the calling of the 5' RACE reads with MiXCR, one entry per CDR3 protein. The table records 400,000 to 550,000 distinct CDR3 sequences, more than 20% of them present only once. The sequenced material came from PBMCs or a T cell subset sorted from them (not recorded which). The receptor set was obtained from an adult woman who had mild COVID-19 (a few samples of this study predate the infection). Cell type and time point are not known.

V gene TRBV2 combines with J gene TRBJ2-1; possibly TRBD1 for D (5 bases). The CDR3 extends over 13 amino acids. Deletions cut 7 bases from V and 4 bases from J, with 11 bases between. CDR1 and CDR2 (germline): SNHLY, FYNNEI. CDR3 nucleotides: TGTGCCAGCAAGGCAGGGCTATACAATGAGCAGTTCTTC. This sequence encodes CASKAGLYNEQFF. Combining the CDR3 with reference TRBV2 and TRBJ2-1 gives the whole variable domain EPEVTQTPSHQVTQMGQEVILRCVPISNHLYFYWYRQILGQKVEFLVSFYNNEISEKSEIFDDQFSVERPDGSNFTLKIRSTKLEDSAMYFCASKAGLYNEQFFGPGTRLTVL.

V and J are TRBV2 and TRBJ2-7, with TRBD1 as a possible D gene (5 bases). This CDR3 is built from 15 residues. Trimming pared 6 bases from V and 1 base from J, leaving 16 bases between. The V gene's germline CDR1 is SNHLY and CDR2 FYNNEI. The CDR3 reads CASSNYRRQSYEQYF. CDR3 DNA sequence: TGTGCCAGCAGCAATTATAGGAGACAGTCCTACGAGCAGTACTTC. Together with reference TRBV2 and TRBJ2-7, the CDR3 gives the full variable domain: EPEVTQTPSHQVTQMGQEVILRCVPISNHLYFYWYRQILGQKVEFLVSFYNNEISEKSEIFDDQFSVERPDGSNFTLKIRSTKLEDSAMYFCASSNYRRQSYEQYFGPGTRLTVT.

V and J are TRBV6-2 or TRBV6-3 and TRBJ2-3, with 11 bases lining up with TRBD2. The CDR3 has 18 amino acids. Germline lookup yields CDR1 MNHEY and CDR2 SVGEGT. Trimming removed 5 bases from V and 3 bases from J; junction bases left unmatched: 13. CDR3 loop: CASSKQPQLAGETDTQYF. In nucleotides, the CDR3 is TGTGCCAGCAGTAAACAACCCCAACTAGCGGGGGAGACAGATACGCAGTATTTT.

There are many counts of this clonotype. This chain connects TRBV12-3 or TRBV12-4 to TRBJ2-3; TRBD2 matches 10 bases. There are 17 residues in the CDR3. V shed 3 bases, J shed 3 bases, and the junction held 9 bases outside the gene matches. CDR3 nucleotides: TGTGCCAGCAGTTTCGCTAGCGGGGGCCCCCGGACAGATACGCAGTATTTT. This sequence encodes CASSFASGGPRTDTQYF.

A few counts support this clonotype. The chain is built from TRBV6-5 and TRBJ2-2; TRBD1 matches 7 bases. This CDR3 spans 14 amino acids. Per germline, CDR1 MNHEY and CDR2 SVGAGI. Trimming at V came to 5 bases and at J to 3 bases, leaving 3 bases not matched to a gene. The CDR3 region is CASSRQGHTGELFF. Written as DNA, the CDR3 is TGTGCCAGCAGTCGACAGGGACACACCGGGGAGCTGTTTTTT.

There are a few counts of this clonotype. The rearrangement joins TRBV6-5 to TRBJ2-4; 8 nucleotides match TRBD1. This CDR3 region has 13 residues. Germline trimming cut 2 bases from V and 6 bases from J; bases unmatched to any gene: 0. Germline-derived CDR1 and CDR2 are MNHEY and SVGAGI. CDR3 sequence (DNA): TGTGCCAGCAGTTACGGACAGGGAAACATTCAGTACTTC. The encoded protein is CASSYGQGNIQYF.

This chain links TRBV20-1 with TRBJ1-2; D might be TRBD1 (6 bases). Deletions cut 5 bases from V and 8 bases from J, with 15 bases between. CDR1 and CDR2 (germline): DFQATT, SNEGSKA (reference sequence). The CDR3 runs to 12 residues. The CDR3: CSAPRGGGGYTF. CDR3 sequence (DNA): TGCAGTGCTCCCAGAGGGGGAGGAGGCTACACCTTC.

The rearrangement links TRBV11-2 to TRBJ2-3; D unresolved. V lost 0 bases to trimming and J lost 5 bases, with 9 bases between them. The CDR3 has 14 amino acids. CDR1 and CDR2 (germline): SGHAT, FQNNGV. This chain's CDR3 is CASSLDWDRDTQYF. The CDR3 DNA reads as TGTGCCAGCAGCTTAGATTGGGATCGAGATACGCAGTATTTT.

The chain recombines TRBV7-8 with TRBJ1-5; the D gene is possibly TRBD1 (5 bases). V lost 5 bases and J 11 bases, leaving 19 bases between the germline ends. The germline gives CDR1 SGHVS, CDR2 FQNEAQ. This CDR3 is 14 amino acids long. The CDR3 reads CASSAEDMIRTQHF. CDR3 nucleotides: TGTGCCAGCAGCGCCGAGGACATGATCAGGACCCAGCATTTT.

The CDR3 region is CASSLQLAGASREQFF. The CDR3 DNA is TGTGCCAGTAGCCTACAACTAGCGGGAGCATCTCGGGAGCAGTTCTTC. The chain carries TRBV19 and TRBJ2-1, with 11 positions matching TRBD2. The germline gives CDR1 LNHDA, CDR2 SQIVND (reference sequence). The V gene end was trimmed by 6 bases and the J gene end by 10 bases; junction bases not matched to a gene: 14. This CDR3 region has 16 residues.

V usage is TRBV29-1 and J usage is TRBJ2-7; D unclear. The CDR3 consists of 12 residues. Germline loops: CDR1 SQVTM, CDR2 ANQGSEA. V was shortened by 4 bases and J by 1 base, with 8 bases between the two germline ends. CDR3 region: CSVVSDSYEQYF. As DNA, the CDR3 is TGCAGCGTTGTGAGCGATTCCTACGAGCAGTACTTC.

This clonotype has ten or more counts. CDR3 sequence: CASSLEGEETQYF. The CDR3 nucleotides are TGTGCCAGCAGCTTGGAAGGTGAAGAGACCCAGTACTTC. This chain links TRBV5-4 with TRBJ2-5; D not resolved. This CDR3 contains 13 residues. The V end was cut by 0 bases, the J end by 3 bases, with 6 bases between. The germline V gene has CDR1 SGHNT and CDR2 YYREEE (reference sequence).

The V and J genes are TRBV5-6 and TRBJ2-7, with D perhaps matching TRBD1 (6 bases). Germline loops: CDR1 SGHDT, CDR2 YYEEEE. The length of the CDR3 is 14 residues. V lost 4 bases and J 2 bases, leaving 13 bases between the germline ends. CDR3 in DNA: TGTGCCAGCAGCCTACAGGGATGGGCCTACGAGCAGTACTTC. It specifies CASSLQGWAYEQYF. Supplemented by reference TRBV5-6 and TRBJ2-7, the full variable domain reads DAGVTQSPTHLIKTRGQQVTLRCSPKSGHDTVSWYQQALGQGPQFIFQYYEEEERQRGNFPDRFSGHQFPNYSSELNVNALLLGDSALYLCASSLQGWAYEQYFGPGTRLTVT.

The J gene is TRBJ2-1, the V gene TRBV7-3, with TRBD2 matching 14 bases. CDR3 length equals 16 residues. The trim removed 2 bases at V and 7 bases at J, leaving 4 bases unmatched. Germline V gene sequence: CDR1 SGHTA, CDR2 FQGTGA. CDR3 region: CASSLWGTSGRNEQFF. The CDR3 nucleotides read TGTGCCAGCAGCTTATGGGGGACTAGCGGGAGAAATGAGCAGTTCTTC.

The chain combines TRBV20-1 with TRBJ2-7; TRBD1 aligns across 9 bases. Germline trimming cut 2 bases from V and 7 bases from J; bases unmatched to any gene: 15. Per germline, CDR1 DFQATT and CDR2 SNEGSKA (reference sequence). The length of the CDR3 is 16 residues. The CDR3 DNA is TGCAGTGCTAGACCCCCACCCGGACAGGGGCTGAGAGAGCAGTACTTC. Its protein is CSARPPPGQGLREQYF.

This clonotype was found a few times. CDR3 protein: CSARGASQGLILDNEQFF. In DNA form, the CDR3 reads TGCAGTGCTAGAGGGGCAAGCCAGGGACTCATCTTAGACAATGAGCAGTTCTTC. The genes are TRBV20-1 and TRBJ2-1; maybe TRBD2 (6 bases). Germline V gives CDR1 DFQATT, CDR2 SNEGSKA (reference sequence). V lost 1 base to trimming and J lost 5 bases, with 24 bases between them. There are 18 residues in the CDR3.

In nucleotides, the CDR3 is TGCGCCAGCAGCTCCCAGCCGGGGTTCTCCTACAATGAGCAGTTCTTC. It codes for CASSSQPGFSYNEQFF. This sequence joins TRBV5-1 and TRBJ2-1; the D gene is possibly TRBD2 (5 bases). Between the trimmed V and J ends, which lost 3 bases and 0 bases, there was a span of 13 bases. The V gene's germline CDR1 is SGHRS and CDR2 YFSETQ. The CDR3 spans 16 residues.

V is TRBV7-9 and J is TRBJ2-5; TRBD2 agrees at 12 bases. With V trimmed by 4 bases and J by 5 bases, 5 bases remained unmatched. The CDR3 runs 15 residues. CDR1 SEHNR and CDR2 FQNEAQ come from the germline V gene (reference sequence). CDR3 nucleotides: TGTGCCAGCAGCTCTATACTAGCGGGAGGTGAGACCCAGTACTTC. Its protein is CASSSILAGGETQYF.